This T cell receptor (beta chain) was sequenced for a study of Ad26.COV2.S vaccination and SARS-CoV-2 variants. About the study: The vaccine Ad26.COV2.S was put into the muscle once, or twice with 56 days between.

Note on this clone: Antigen unknown.

Findings of the study overall: Similar non-spike TCR breadth was seen in vaccine and placebo recipients.

The CDR3 covers 16 residues. Treatment in this sample: 19 received Ad26.COV2.S at low or high dose, single or two shots; roughly five received placebo; per-sample allocation not given. Day 63 after the first vaccine or placebo injection was the time point for sampling. TCRdb keeps only in-frame clones here, not all; method: immunoSEQ multiplex PCR. In the table there are about 500,000 clones, around 89% of which are singletons. The TCR originated in a person between 18 and 65 years old who received the Ad26.COV2.S COVID-19 vaccine or a placebo. This rearrangement joins TRBV12-2 to TRBJ1-5. TRBV12-2 is a pseudogene segment. The sequences come from peripheral blood, collected in a trial of Ad26.COV2.S vaccine versus placebo. As DNA, the CDR3 is TGTGCAGTACTACCGGGACGGGGGTATAGCAATCAGCCCCAGCATTTT. It is translated as CAVLPGRGYSNQPQHF.